This T cell receptor beta chain was obtained from a study of T cells in Graves' hyperthyroidism and ophthalmopathy. Lactation, pregnancy, other autoimmune disease or uncontrolled infection led to exclusion of patients. RNA transcripts were the template for amplifying TCR beta CDR3 regions. Carried out on the TCR CDR3, a first-round RT-PCR used the HTBI primer set. One entry per CDR3 protein, called by TCRdb with MiXCR from the multiplex PCR reads. The repertoire holds around 540,000 distinct CDR3 sequences, with approximately 44% as singletons. CDR1 and CDR2 from the germline V gene are SGHTA and FQGTGA. The V end lost 3 bases, the J end lost 1 base, and 6 bases lay between the germline ends. This CDR3 has 14 residues.

V gene TRBV7-3 combines with J gene TRBJ2-2, with D hard to call. The receptor was isolated from a woman aged 18-29 years with Graves' hyperthyroidism. The sequencing input was peripheral blood or thyroid tissue (not recorded which). CDR3 region: CASSFTENTGELFF. The CDR3 region has the DNA TGTGCCAGCAGCTTTACAGAGAACACCGGGGAGCTGTTTTTT.